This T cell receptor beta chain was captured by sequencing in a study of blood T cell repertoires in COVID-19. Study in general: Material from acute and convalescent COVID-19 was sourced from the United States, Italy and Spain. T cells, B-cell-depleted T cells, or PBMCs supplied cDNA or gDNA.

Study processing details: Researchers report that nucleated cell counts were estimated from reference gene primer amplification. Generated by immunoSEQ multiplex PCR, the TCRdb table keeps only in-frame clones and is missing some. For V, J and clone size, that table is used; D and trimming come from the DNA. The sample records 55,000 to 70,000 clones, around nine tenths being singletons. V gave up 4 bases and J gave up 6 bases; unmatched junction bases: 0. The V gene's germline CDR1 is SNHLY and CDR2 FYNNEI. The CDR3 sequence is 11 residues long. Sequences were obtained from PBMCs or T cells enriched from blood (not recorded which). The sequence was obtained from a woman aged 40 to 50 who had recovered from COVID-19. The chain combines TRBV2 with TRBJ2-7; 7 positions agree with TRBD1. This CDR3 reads CASSGQGEQYF. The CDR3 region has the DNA TGTGCCAGCAGTGGACAGGGCGAGCAGTACTTC.